This TCR beta chain was sequenced in a study of vaccination and CD4 T cells after COVID-19. Sequencing of the DNA from cultured CD4+ T cells was carried out with the Oncomine TCR Beta short-read assay. Each CDR3 protein is one row after TCRdb ran MiXCR on the PCR reads. The table lists 9,500 to 15,000 distinct CDR3 sequences, roughly 58% of them singletons, with roughly 28% in the top ten. The CDR3 is 17 amino acids. After removal of 4 bases from V and 5 bases from J, the junction contained 10 bases not matched to a gene. Germline-derived CDR1 and CDR2 are MGHRA and YSYEKL. Study-wide results and limits: A nonsignificant rise from approximately 21 to 38 was seen in the median number of SARS-CoV-2-reactive clonotypes.

Treatment indicated: 10-day PBMC culture with coronavirus spike peptide pools or control peptides (ViraFEST assay). Details on this clonotype: Antigen specificity is unknown.

The genes are TRBV4-1 and TRBJ2-2; 10 nucleotides align to TRBD2. The sample comprised CD4+ T cells from blood, cultured in vitro. The source of this sequence is a human donor who had recovered from COVID-19. In DNA, the CDR3 is TGCGCCAGCAGCCCATTCTCGACTAGCGGGCAGACCGGGGAGCTGTTTTTT. Its translation is CASSPFSTSGQTGELFF.